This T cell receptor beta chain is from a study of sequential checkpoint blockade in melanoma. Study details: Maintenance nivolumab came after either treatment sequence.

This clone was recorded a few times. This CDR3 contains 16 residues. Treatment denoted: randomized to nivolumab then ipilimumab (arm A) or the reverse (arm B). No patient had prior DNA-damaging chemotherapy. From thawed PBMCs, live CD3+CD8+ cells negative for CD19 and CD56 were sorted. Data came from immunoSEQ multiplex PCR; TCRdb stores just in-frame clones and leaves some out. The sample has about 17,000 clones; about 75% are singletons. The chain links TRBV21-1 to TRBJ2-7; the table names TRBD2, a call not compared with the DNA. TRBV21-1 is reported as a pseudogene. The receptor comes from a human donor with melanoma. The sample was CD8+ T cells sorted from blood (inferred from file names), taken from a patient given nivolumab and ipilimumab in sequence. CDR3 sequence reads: CASSKVIAVGTCEQYF. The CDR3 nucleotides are TGTGCCAGCAGCAAAGTAATAGCGGTAGGCACTTGCGAGCAGTACTTC.